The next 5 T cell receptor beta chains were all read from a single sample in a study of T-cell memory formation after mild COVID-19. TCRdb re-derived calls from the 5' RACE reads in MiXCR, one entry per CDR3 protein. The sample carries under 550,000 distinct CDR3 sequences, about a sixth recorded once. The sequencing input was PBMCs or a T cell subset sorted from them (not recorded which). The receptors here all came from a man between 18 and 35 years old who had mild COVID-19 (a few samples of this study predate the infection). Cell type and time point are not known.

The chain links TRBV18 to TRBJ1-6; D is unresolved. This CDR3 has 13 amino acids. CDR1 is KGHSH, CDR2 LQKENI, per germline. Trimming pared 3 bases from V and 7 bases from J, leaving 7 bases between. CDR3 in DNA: TGTGCCAGCTCACCTCCCGTCAATTCACCCCTCCACTTT. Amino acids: CASSPPVNSPLHF. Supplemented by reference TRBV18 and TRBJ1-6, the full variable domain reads NAGVMQNPRHLVRRRGQEARLRCSPMKGHSHVYWYRQLPEEGLKFMVYLQKENIIDESGMPKERFSAEFPKEGPSILRIQQVVRGDSAAYFCASSPPVNSPLHFGNGTRLTVT.

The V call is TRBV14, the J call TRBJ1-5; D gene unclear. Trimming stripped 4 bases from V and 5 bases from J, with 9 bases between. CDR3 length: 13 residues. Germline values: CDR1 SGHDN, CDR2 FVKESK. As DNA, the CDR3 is TGTGCCAGCAGCCCAGACAATTATCAGCCCCAGCATTTT. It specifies CASSPDNYQPQHF.

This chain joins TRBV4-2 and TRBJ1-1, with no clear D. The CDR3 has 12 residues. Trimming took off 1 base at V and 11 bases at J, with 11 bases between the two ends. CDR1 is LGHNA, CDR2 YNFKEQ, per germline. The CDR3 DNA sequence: TGTGCCAGCAGCCAAGGGGGAAGAGTGGCTTTCTTT. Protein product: CASSQGGRVAFF.

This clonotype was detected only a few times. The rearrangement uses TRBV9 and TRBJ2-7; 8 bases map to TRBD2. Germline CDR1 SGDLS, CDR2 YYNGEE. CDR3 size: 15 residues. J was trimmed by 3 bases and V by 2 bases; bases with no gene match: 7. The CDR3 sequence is CASSVAPGGHYEQYF. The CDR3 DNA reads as TGTGCCAGCAGCGTGGCTCCGGGGGGGCACTACGAGCAGTACTTC.

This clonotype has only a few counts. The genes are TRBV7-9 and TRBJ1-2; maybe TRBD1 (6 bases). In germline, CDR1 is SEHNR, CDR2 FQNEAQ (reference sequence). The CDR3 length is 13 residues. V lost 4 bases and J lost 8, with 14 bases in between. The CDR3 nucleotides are TGTGCCAGCAGCTCGGGGGCCCCTCCGGGCTACACCTTC. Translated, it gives CASSSGAPPGYTF. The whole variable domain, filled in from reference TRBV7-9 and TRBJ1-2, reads DTGVSQNPRHKITKRGQNVTFRCDPISEHNRLYWYRQTLGQGPEFLTYFQNEAQLEKSRLLSDRFSAERPKGSFSTLEIQRTEQGDSAMYLCASSSGAPPGYTFGSGTRLTVV.